The rows below give T cell receptor beta chains drawn from one sample of a study of T-cell reconstitution after alpha-beta-depleted transplantation in children. A single record per CDR3 protein comes from TCRdb applying MiXCR to the PCR reads. The sample holds around 200,000 distinct CDR3 sequences; approximately 10% are singletons and the top ten take over 5%. Sequences were derived from PBMCs from the stem cell graft donor, sampled from the stem cell graft. The source is a human donor who donated a stem cell graft to a child with acute lymphoblastic leukemia. Each CDR3 is given with its conserved first and last residue. A D gene is named only where the DNA matches it firmly. Size is stated for part of the rows, as once, few or many counts, or as a class when the clone is expanded.

17	TRBD1	TRBV15	-	TRBJ1-1	CATSRGDPRGQGTQAFF	TGTGCCACCAGCAGAGGAGATCCCAGGGGGCAGGGCACTCAAGCTTTCTTT
17	TRBD1	TRBV5-1	-	TRBJ2-3	CASSLARWDSSTDTQYF	TGCGCCAGCAGCTTGGCCCGGTGGGACAGTAGCACAGATACGCAGTATTTT
14	TRBD2	TRBV7-2	many	TRBJ2-5	CASSWGGLQETQYF	TGTGCCAGCAGCTGGGGGGGTTTACAAGAGACCCAGTACTTC
14	TRBD1	TRBV27	few	TRBJ1-2	CASSLTGGYYGYTF	TGTGCCAGCAGTTTGACAGGGGGATACTATGGCTACACCTTC
13	TRBD1	TRBV6-1	-	TRBJ2-7	CASSPTGVHEQYF	TGTGCCAGCAGTCCTACAGGGGTCCACGAGCAGTACTTC
14	-	TRBV7-2	few	TRBJ2-7	CASSLVPGANEQYF	TGTGCCAGCAGCTTAGTCCCAGGGGCCAACGAGCAGTACTTC
15	-	TRBV4-3	few	TRBJ2-2	CASSQEPVPAGELFF	TGCGCCAGCAGCCAAGAACCCGTTCCCGCCGGGGAGCTGTTTTTT
15	TRBD1	TRBV12-3/TRBV12-4	many	TRBJ2-7	CASSKGQLNSYEQYF	TGTGCCAGCAGCAAGGGACAGCTCAACTCCTACGAGCAGTACTTC
16	TRBD1	TRBV5-1	many	TRBJ2-1	CASRPLGTGVVDEQFF	TGCGCCAGCAGGCCATTAGGGACAGGGGTGGTCGATGAGCAGTTCTTC
13	-	TRBV5-5	many	TRBJ2-7	CASSSGNPYEQYF	TGTGCCAGCAGCTCAGGGAACCCCTACGAGCAGTACTTC